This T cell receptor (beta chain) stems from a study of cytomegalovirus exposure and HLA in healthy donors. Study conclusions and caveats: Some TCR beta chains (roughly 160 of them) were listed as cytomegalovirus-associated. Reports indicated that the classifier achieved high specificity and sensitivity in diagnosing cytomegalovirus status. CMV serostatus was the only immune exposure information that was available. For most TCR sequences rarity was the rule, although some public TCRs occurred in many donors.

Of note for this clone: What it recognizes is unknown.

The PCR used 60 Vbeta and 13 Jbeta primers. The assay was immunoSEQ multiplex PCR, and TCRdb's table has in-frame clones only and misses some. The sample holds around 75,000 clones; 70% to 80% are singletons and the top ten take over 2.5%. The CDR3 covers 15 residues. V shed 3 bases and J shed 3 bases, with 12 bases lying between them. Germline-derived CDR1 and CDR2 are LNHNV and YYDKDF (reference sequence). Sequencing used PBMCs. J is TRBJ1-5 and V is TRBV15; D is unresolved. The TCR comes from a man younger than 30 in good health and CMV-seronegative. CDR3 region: CATSSQRGSNQPQHF. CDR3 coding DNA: TGTGCCACCAGCAGCCAGCGAGGGTCCAATCAGCCCCAGCATTTT.